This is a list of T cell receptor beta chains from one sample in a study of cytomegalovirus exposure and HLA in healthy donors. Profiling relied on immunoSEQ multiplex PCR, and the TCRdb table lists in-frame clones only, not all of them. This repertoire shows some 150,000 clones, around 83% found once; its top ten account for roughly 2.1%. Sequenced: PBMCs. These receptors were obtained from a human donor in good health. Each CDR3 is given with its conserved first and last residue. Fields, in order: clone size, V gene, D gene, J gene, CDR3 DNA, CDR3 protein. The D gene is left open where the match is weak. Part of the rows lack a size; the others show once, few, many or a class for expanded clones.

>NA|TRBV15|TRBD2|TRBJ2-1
TGTGCCACCAGCAAGCGGGACCTCTACAATGAGCAGTTCTTC
CATSKRDLYNEQFF
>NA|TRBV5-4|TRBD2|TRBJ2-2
TGTGCCAGCAGAGAGCGGGGGGGCACCGGGGAGCTGTTTTTT
CASRERGGTGELFF
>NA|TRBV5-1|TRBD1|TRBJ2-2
TGCGCCAGCCGTCTGAGGACAGGTGCCCCCGGGGAGCTGTTTTTT
CASRLRTGAPGELFF
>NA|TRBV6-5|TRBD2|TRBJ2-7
TGTGCCAGCAGTCCCATGACTAGCGGGTCCTACGAGCAGTACTTC
CASSPMTSGSYEQYF
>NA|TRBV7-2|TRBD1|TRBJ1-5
TGTGCCAGCAGTCCCGGGACAGGGAAACAGCCCCAGCATTTT
CASSPGTGKQPQHF
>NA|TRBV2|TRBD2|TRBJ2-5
TGTGCCAGCAGTGGCCAGGGACTAGCCGGGGAGACCCAGTACTTC
CASSGQGLAGETQYF
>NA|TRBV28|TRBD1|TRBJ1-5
TGTGCCAGCAGCTTTGCAGGGGGCCTGCTTCAGCCCCAGCATTTT
CASSFAGGLLQPQHF
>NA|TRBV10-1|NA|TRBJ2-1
TGCGCCAGCAGTGATGGACAGCGAGGTAATGATGAGCAGTTCTTC
CASSDGQRGNDEQFF
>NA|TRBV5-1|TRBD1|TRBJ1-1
TGCGCCAGCAGCGGGGGGACAGGGGGTACTGAAGCTTTCTTT
CASSGGTGGTEAFF
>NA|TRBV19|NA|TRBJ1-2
TGTGCCAGTAGTATCGGGTTCGACTATGGCTACACCTTC
CASSIGFDYGYTF
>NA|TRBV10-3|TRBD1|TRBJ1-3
TGTGCCATCAGTGGAGGTAGGGGGGACAGAGGAAACACCATATATTTT
CAISGGRGDRGNTIYF
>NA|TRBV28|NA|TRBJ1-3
TGTGCCAGCAGTCCGCGAAGGAGGGGAAAGTCTGGAAACACCATATATTTT
CASSPRRRGKSGNTIYF
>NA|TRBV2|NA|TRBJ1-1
TGTGCCAGCAGCCGGGGTGTATCGGAGACCAGGTCGACTGAAGCTTTCTTT
CASSRGVSETRSTEAFF
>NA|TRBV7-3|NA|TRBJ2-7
TGTGCCAGCAGCTTGACATCAGTCTCCTACGAGCAGTACTTC
CASSLTSVSYEQYF
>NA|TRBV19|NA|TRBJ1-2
TGTGCCAGTCAGCGACCAGGGGCCAGGGGATATGGCTACACCTTC
CASQRPGARGYGYTF
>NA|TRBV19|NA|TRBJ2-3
TGTGCCAGTAGAACGGAGCGCGCCGGCACAGATACGCAGTATTTT
CASRTERAGTDTQYF
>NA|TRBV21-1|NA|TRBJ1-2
TGTGCCAGCAGCAAAGTTGAGGCGGGGCCAAACTTTGGCTACACCTTC
CASSKVEAGPNFGYTF
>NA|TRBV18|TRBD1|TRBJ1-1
TGTGCCAGCTCACTCGTACAGGGGGTGAACACTGAAGCTTTCTTT
CASSLVQGVNTEAFF
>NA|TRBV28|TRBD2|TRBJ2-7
TGTGCCAGCAGTCTGGGAGGGGACTTAGGGTACGAGCAGTACTTC
CASSLGGDLGYEQYF
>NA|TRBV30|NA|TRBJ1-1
TGTGCCTGGAGGTCGCAGAAGAACACTGAAGCTTTCTTT
CAWRSQKNTEAFF
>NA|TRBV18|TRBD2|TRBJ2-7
TGTGCCAGCTCACCAACTAGCGGGGGGATCTACGAGCAGTACTTC
CASSPTSGGIYEQYF
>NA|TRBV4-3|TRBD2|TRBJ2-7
TGCGCCAGCAGCCAAGATCCCCTAGCGGGGGGCTACGAGCAGTACTTC
CASSQDPLAGGYEQYF
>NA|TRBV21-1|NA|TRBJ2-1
TGTGCCAGCAGCAAAGGGGCCAGACTATGGCATGAGCAGTTCTTC
CASSKGARLWHEQFF
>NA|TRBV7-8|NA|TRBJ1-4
TGTGCCAGCAGCTTTCGGGACTCGGCTAATGAAAAACTGTTTTTT
CASSFRDSANEKLFF
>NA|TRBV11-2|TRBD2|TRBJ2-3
TGTGCCAGCAGCTTAGATGGGAGGGGCTCAGATACGCAGTATTTT
CASSLDGRGSDTQYF
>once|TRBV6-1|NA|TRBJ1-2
TGTGCCAGCAACCCGGGAGAGGGGGGGATGTATGGCTACACCTTC
CASNPGEGGMYGYTF
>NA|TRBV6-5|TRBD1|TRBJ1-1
TGTGCCAGCAGTTCTGGGACAGGGGGAGGTAGTGAAGCTTTCTTT
CASSSGTGGGSEAFF
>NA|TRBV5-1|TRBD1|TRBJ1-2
TGCGCCAGCAGCTTGGTGGGGGGCAGGGGGAACTATGGCTACACCTTC
CASSLVGGRGNYGYTF
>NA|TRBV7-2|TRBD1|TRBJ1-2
TGTGCCAGCAGCTCGGCACGACAGGGATCCTTC
CASSSARQGSF
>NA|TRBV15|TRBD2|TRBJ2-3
TGTGCCACCAGCAGAGAGGGGAGGTACGGGGCTAGCGGGGGGCTCACAGATACGCAGTATTTT
CATSREGRYGASGGLTDTQYF
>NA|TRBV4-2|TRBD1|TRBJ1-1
TGTGCCAGCAGCCCCCGACAGGGTCCGCTCACTGAAGCTTTCTTT
CASSPRQGPLTEAFF
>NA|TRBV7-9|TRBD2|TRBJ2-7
TGTGCCAGCAGCTTAGAAACCGGACTAGCGGGAGGATCCTACGAGCAGTACTTC
CASSLETGLAGGSYEQYF
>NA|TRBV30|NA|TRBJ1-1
TGTGCCTGGAACGGGAACGAAGGCACTGAAGCTTTCTTT
CAWNGNEGTEAFF
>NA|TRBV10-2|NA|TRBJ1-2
TGCGCCAGCAGTGAGCCGACGGTAGCAGCCTATGGCTACACCTTC
CASSEPTVAAYGYTF
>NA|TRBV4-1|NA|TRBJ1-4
TGCGCCAGCAGCCGACTCCCAGTAGGGGGTGGCACTAATGAAAAACTGTTTTTT
CASSRLPVGGGTNEKLFF
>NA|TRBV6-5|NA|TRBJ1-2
TGTGCCAGCAGTTACTCGGTCTCAGGGGATAACTATGGCTACACCTTC
CASSYSVSGDNYGYTF
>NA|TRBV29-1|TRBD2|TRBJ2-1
TGCAGCGTGCGCGGGGGGGCCTACTACAATGAGCAGTTCTTC
CSVRGGAYYNEQFF
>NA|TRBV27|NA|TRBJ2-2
TGTGCCAGCAGTTTATTGGCACTAGTCTCCGGGGAGCTGTTTTTT
CASSLLALVSGELFF
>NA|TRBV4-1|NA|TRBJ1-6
TGCGCCAGCAGCCAAGACAGGGGTCGATCACCCCTCCACTTT
CASSQDRGRSPLHF
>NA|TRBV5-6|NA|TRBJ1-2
TGTGCCAGCAGCCCAGGGACTTACTATGGCTACACCTTC
CASSPGTYYGYTF
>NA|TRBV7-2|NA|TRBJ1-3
TGTGCCAGCAGCTTGGGGGCAGTCTCTGGAAACACCATATATTTT
CASSLGAVSGNTIYF
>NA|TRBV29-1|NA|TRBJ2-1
TGCAGCGTTGACACAGGATACAATGAGCAGTTCTTC
CSVDTGYNEQFF
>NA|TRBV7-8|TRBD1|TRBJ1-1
TGTGCCAGCAGCTCAACGACAGGGGTGGGGAACACTGAAGCTTTCTTT
CASSSTTGVGNTEAFF
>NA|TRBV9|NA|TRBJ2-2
TGTGCCAGCAGCCTAACGACTAGAGACGGGGAGCTGTTTTTT
CASSLTTRDGELFF